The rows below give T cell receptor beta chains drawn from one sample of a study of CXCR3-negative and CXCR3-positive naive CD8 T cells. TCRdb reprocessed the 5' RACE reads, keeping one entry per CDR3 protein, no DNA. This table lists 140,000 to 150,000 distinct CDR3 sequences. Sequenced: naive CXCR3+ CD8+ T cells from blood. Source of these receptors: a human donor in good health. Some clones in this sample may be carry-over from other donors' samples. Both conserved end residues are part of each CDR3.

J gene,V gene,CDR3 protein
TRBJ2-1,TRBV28,CASSSGQNYNEQFF
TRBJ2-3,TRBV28,CASSLFAVTDTQYF
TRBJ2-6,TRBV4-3,CASSQEDRGRSGANVLTF
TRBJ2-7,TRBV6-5,CASSFSAPTGRSSYEQYF
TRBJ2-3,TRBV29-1,CSVTGTTDTQYF
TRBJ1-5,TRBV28,CASSLRASTGPGPQHF
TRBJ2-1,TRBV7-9,CATLGKSGNEQFF
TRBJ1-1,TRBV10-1,CASKGPFTEAFF
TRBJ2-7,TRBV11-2,CASSLGQGHYEQYF
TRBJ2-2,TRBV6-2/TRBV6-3,CASSYSRIRINTGELFF
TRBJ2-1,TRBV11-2,CASSPGLAGGPNEQFF
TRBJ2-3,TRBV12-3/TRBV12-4,CASSYQGGGTDTQYF
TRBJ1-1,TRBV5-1,CASSPPGHRNTEAFF
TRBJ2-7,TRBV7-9,CASSLGMASASYEQYF
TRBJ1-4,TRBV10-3,CAISQGFEAKLFF
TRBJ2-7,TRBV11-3,CASSLGLAGEREQYF
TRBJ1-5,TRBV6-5,CASSRLGGTGNQPQHF
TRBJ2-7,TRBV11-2,CASSFEAGANEQYF
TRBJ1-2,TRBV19,CAGRLEGDYGYTF
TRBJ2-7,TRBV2,CASSERAGTYEQYF
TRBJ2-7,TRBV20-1,CSARDLADISYEQYF
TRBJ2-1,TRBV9,CASSALLAGHDEQFF
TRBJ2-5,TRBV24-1,CATSEPGQGVGETQYF
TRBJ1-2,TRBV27,CASSPQGQGYGYTF
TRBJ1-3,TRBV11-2,CASRWDGVSGNTIYF
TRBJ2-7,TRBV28,CASSSVTPGYEQYF
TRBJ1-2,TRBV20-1,CSARGGNEGGYTF
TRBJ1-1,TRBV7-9,CASSLGGQLDHSEAFF
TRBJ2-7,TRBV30,CAWRGLTSSYEQYF
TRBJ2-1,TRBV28,CASSLTESYEQFF
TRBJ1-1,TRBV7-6,CASSSWEGTEAFF
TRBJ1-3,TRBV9,CASGPRGNTIYF
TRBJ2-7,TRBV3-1,CASSPQVDGYEQYF
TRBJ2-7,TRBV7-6,CASSHRLAGGPHEQYF
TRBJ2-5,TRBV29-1,CSVSTGGETQYF
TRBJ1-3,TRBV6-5,CASRARAGSSSGNTIYF
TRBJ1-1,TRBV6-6,CASSYPLGPKNTEAFF
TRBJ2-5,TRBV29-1,CSVERDMAGETQYF
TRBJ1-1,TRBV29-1,CSVEDSTGVGYRDTEAFF
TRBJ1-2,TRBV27,CASSFQGAFGGYTF
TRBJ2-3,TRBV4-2,CASSQSRDGPDTQYF
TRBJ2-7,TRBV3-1,CASSQEWGLAGVEQYF
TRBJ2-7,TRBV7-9,CASSTDREPSYEQYF
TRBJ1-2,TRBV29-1,CSVEVLPQGSNYGYTF
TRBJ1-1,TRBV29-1,CSVGPGNTEAFF
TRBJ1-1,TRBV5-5,CASSLSIGHPNTEAFF
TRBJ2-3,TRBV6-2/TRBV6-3,CASSYFLITGEEDTQYF
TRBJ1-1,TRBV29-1,CSVRTGDTEAFF
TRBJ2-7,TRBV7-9,CASIRDWNSYELYF
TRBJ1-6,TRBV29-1,CSVAQGAGSPLHF
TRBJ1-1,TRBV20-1,CSARSTPGFEAFF
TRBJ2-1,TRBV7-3,CASSPGGTFYNEQFF